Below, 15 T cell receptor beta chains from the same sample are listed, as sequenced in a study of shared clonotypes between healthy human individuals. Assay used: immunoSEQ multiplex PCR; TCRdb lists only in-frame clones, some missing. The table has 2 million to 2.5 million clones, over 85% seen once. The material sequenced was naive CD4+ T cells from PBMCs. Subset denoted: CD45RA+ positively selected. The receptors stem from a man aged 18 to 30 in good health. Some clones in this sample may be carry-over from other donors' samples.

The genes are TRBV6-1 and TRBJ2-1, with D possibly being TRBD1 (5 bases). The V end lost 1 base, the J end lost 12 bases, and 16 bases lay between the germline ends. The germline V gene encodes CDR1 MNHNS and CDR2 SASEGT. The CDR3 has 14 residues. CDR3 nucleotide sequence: TGTGCCAGCAGTGAAGGGGGCCTCCCCATGGGGCAGTTCTTC. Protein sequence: CASSEGGLPMGQFF.

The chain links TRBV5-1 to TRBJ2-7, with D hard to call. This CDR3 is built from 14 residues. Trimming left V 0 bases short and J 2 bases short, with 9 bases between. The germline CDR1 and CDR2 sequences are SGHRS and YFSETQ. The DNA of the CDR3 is TGCGCCAGCAGCTTGGATGGCAATCCCTACGAGCAGTACTTC. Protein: CASSLDGNPYEQYF.

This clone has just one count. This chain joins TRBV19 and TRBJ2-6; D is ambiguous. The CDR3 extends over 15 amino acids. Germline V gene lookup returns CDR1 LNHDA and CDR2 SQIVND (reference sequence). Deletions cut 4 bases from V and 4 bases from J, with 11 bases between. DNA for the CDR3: TGTGCCAGTAGTACCATCTCACAGGGGGCCAACGTCCTGACTTTC. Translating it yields CASSTISQGANVLTF. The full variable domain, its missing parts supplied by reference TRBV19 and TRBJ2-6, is DGGITQSPKYLFRKEGQNVTLSCEQNLNHDAMYWYRQDPGQGLRLIYYSQIVNDFQKGDIAEGYSVSREKKESFPLTVTSAQKNPTAFYLCASSTISQGANVLTFGAGSRLTVL.

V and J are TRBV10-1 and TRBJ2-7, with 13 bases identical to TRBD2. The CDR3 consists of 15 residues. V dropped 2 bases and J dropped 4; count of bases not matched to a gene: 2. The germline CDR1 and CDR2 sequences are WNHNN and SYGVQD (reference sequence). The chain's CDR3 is CASSEGLAGEYEQYF. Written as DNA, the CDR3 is TGCGCCAGCAGTGAGGGACTAGCGGGGGAATACGAGCAGTACTTC.

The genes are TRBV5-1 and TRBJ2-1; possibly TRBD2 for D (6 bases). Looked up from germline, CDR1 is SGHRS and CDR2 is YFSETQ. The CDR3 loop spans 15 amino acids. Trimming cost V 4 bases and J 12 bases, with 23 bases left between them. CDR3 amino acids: CASSLGQGGEWGQFF. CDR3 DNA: TGCGCCAGCAGCCTCGGACAAGGCGGGGAATGGGGGCAGTTCTTC. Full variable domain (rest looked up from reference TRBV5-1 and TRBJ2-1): KAGVTQTPRYLIKTRGQQVTLSCSPISGHRSVSWYQQTPGQGLQFLFEYFSETQRNKGNFPGRFSGRQFSNSRSEMNVSTLELGDSALYLCASSLGQGGEWGQFFGPGTRLTVL.

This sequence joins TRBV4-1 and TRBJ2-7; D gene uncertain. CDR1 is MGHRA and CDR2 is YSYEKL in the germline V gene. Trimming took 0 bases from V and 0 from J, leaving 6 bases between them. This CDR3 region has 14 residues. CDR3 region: CASSQESYSYEQYF. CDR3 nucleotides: TGCGCCAGCAGCCAAGAGAGTTACTCCTACGAGCAGTACTTC.

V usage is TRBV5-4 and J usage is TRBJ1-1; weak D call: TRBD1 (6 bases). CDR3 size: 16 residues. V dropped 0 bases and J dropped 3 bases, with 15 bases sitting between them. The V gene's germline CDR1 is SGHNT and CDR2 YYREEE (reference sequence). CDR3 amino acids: CASSLGGTQGHTEAFF. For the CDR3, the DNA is TGTGCCAGCAGCTTGGGGGGGACCCAGGGGCACACTGAAGCTTTCTTT.

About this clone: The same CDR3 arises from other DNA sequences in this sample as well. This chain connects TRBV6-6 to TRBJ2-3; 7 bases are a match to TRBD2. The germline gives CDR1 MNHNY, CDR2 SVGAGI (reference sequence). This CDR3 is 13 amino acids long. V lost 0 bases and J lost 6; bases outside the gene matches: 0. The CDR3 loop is CASSYSGGDTQYF. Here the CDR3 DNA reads TGTGCCAGCAGTTACTCCGGGGGGGATACGCAGTATTTT.

The chain's CDR3 is CASSLSGGTTEAFF. In nucleotides, the CDR3 is TGCGCCAGCAGCTTGTCGGGTGGCACAACTGAAGCTTTCTTT. The chain recombines TRBV5-1 with TRBJ1-1; D uncertain. Germline V gene data show CDR1 as SGHRS and CDR2 as YFSETQ. The CDR3 is made up of 14 amino acids. V shed 1 base and J shed 5 bases, with 12 bases lying between them.

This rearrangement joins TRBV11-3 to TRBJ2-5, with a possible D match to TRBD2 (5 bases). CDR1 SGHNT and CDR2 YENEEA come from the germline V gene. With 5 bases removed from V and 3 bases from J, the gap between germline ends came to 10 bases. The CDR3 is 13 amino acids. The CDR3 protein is CASSPPEEETQYF. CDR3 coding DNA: TGTGCCAGCAGCCCCCCGGAGGAAGAGACCCAGTACTTC. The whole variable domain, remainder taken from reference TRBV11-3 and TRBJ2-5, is EAGVVQSPRYKIIEKKQPVAFWCNPISGHNTLYWYLQNLGQGPELLIRYENEEAVDDSQLPKDRFSAERLKGVDSTLKIQPAELGDSAVYLCASSPPEEETQYFGPGTRLLVL.

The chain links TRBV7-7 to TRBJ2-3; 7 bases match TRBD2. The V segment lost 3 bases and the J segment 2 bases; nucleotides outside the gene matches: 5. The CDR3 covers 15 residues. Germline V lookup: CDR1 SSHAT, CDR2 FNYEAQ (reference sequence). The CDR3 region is CASSFSSGPTDTQYF. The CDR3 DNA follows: TGTGCCAGCAGCTTCTCTAGCGGCCCCACAGATACGCAGTATTTT.

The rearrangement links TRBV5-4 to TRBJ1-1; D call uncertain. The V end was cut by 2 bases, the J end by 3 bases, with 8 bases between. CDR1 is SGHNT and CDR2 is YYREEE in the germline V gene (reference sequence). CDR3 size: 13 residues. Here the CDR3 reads CASSFDIHTEAFF. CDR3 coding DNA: TGTGCCAGCAGCTTTGACATTCACACTGAAGCTTTCTTT.

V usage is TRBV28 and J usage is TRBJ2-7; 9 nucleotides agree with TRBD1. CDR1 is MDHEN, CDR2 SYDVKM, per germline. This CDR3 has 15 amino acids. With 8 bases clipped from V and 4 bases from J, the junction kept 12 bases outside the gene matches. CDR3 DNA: TGTGCCAGCCTTTCGACCGGGACAGGGTGGTACGAGCAGTACTTC. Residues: CASLSTGTGWYEQYF.

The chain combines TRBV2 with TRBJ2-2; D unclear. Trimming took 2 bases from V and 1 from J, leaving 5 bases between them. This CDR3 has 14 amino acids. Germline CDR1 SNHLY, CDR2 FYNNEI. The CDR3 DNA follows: TGTGCCAGCAGTGAATGGCGGAACACCGGGGAGCTGTTTTTT. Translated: CASSEWRNTGELFF.

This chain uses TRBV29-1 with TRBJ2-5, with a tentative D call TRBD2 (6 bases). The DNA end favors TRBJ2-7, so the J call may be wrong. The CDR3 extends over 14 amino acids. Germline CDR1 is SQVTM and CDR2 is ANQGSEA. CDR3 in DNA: TGCAGCGTCGTGACTAGACCCTACTCCTACGAGCAGTACTTC. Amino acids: CSVVTRPYSYEQYF.